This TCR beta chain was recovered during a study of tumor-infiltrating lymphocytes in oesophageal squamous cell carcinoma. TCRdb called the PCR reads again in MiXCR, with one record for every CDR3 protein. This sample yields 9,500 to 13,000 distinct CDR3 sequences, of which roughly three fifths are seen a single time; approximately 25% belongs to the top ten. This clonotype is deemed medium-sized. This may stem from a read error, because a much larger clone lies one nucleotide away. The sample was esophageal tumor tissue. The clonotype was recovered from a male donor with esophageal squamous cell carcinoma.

The CDR3 region has the DNA TGTGCCAGCAGCTTAGTTGCGGGAGTTTCCTACAATGAGCAGTACTTC. Translating it yields CASSLVAGVSYNEQYF. The chain couples TRBV11-2 to TRBJ2-7; 7 nucleotides align to TRBD2. The V segment lost 1 base and the J segment 7 bases; nucleotides outside the gene matches: 13. In germline, CDR1 is SGHAT, CDR2 FQNNGV. CDR3 size: 16 residues. Full variable domain (rest looked up from reference TRBV11-2 and TRBJ2-7): EAGVAQSPRYKIIEKRQSVAFWCNPISGHATLYWYQQILGQGPKLLIQFQNNGVVDDSQLPKDRFSAERLKGVDSTLKIQPAKLEDSAVYLCASSLVAGVSYNEQYFGPGTRLTVT.